These 11 T cell receptor beta chains share one sample of origin, sequenced in a study of chemoradiotherapy in HPV16-positive cancers. Assay: immunoSEQ multiplex PCR; the TCRdb copy retains only in-frame clones and omits some. The data hold 30,000 to 40,000 clones, with approximately 73% observed a single time. Here the sequenced sample was blood, taken from a patient who underwent chemoradiotherapy. These TCRs come from a human donor with HPV-associated anogenital cancer.

V gene TRBV11-3 combines with J gene TRBJ2-2; D is possibly TRBD1 (6 bases). V dropped 3 bases and J dropped 8 bases, with 13 bases sitting between them. The CDR3 runs to 14 residues. Per the germline V gene, CDR1 is SGHNT and CDR2 is YENEEA. The CDR3 loop reads CASSLTGISGELFF. CDR3 nucleotide sequence: TGTGCCAGCAGCTTGACAGGAATCTCTGGGGAGCTGTTTTTT.

The genes are TRBV6-1 and TRBJ1-1; D uncertain. Trimming removed 11 bases at V and 4 bases at J, with 8 bases between. The CDR3 is 10 residues long. Looked up from germline, CDR1 is MNHNS and CDR2 is SASEGT. CDR3 nucleotides: TGTGCCTTATACAGCACTGAAGCTTTCTTT. This codes for CALYSTEAFF.

This clone was counted a few times. The gene calls are TRBV18 and TRBJ1-1; D unclear. The CDR3 is made up of 13 amino acids. The germline V gene has CDR1 KGHSH and CDR2 LQKENI. V lost 1 base and J lost 10, with 13 bases in between. CDR3 residues: CASSPLPEDAAFF. Here the CDR3 DNA reads TGTGCCAGCTCACCACTCCCTGAAGACGCAGCTTTCTTT.

This clone has a single count. CDR3 amino acids: CASSLGRDRIYGYTF. CDR3 nucleotides: TGTGCCAGCAGCTTAGGTCGCGACAGAATCTATGGCTACACCTTC. The chain links TRBV5-5 to TRBJ1-2, with a weak D call TRBD1 (5 bases). CDR3 size: 15 residues. Per germline, CDR1 SGHKS and CDR2 YYEKEE (reference sequence). With 2 bases removed from V and 4 bases from J, the gap between germline ends came to 15 bases.

A few counts support this clone. The rearrangement links TRBV6-1 to TRBJ1-5; D not certain. Trimming took off 1 base at V and 2 bases at J, with 3 bases between the two ends. The CDR3 spans 13 residues. CDR1 is MNHNS and CDR2 is SASEGT in the germline V gene. The CDR3 sequence is CASSEGGNQPQHF. The CDR3 coding sequence is TGTGCCAGCAGTGAAGGGGGCAATCAGCCCCAGCATTTT.

V gene TRBV5-5 combines with J gene TRBJ1-3; D ambiguous. CDR1 SGHKS and CDR2 YYEKEE come from the germline V gene (reference sequence). The CDR3 totals 12 residues. The germline V and J ends were trimmed by 2 bases and 4 bases, with 4 bases remaining between them. In nucleotides, the CDR3 is TGTGCCAGCAGCTTAGGGGGAAACACCATATATTTT. Its translation: CASSLGGNTIYF. Complete variable domain (other parts from reference TRBV5-5 and TRBJ1-3): DAGVTQSPTHLIKTRGQQVTLRCSPISGHKSVSWYQQVLGQGPQFIFQYYEKEERGRGNFPDRFSARQFPNYSSELNVNALLLGDSALYLCASSLGGNTIYFGEGSWLTVV.

The chain recombines TRBV13 with TRBJ2-7, with TRBD1 as a possible D gene (5 bases). V was shortened by 2 bases and J by 6 bases, with 14 bases between the two germline ends. CDR3 size: 14 residues. CDR1 and CDR2 (germline): PRHDT, FYEKMQ (reference sequence). The CDR3 loop is CASSLWLQGAEQYF. The CDR3 bases are TGTGCCAGCAGCTTATGGCTTCAAGGGGCCGAGCAGTACTTC. The full variable domain, completed using reference TRBV13 and TRBJ2-7, is AAGVIQSPRHLIKEKRETATLKCYPIPRHDTVYWYQQGPGQDPQFLISFYEKMQSDKGSIPDRFSAQQFSDYHSELNMSSLELGDSALYFCASSLWLQGAEQYFGPGTRLTVT.

The gene calls are TRBV10-2 and TRBJ1-1; 8 nucleotides match TRBD1. Germline assignment: CDR1 WSHSY and CDR2 SAAADI. V lost 5 bases, J lost 5 bases, and 10 bases stayed unmatched. The length of the CDR3 is 15 residues. This CDR3 is CASSLSTGAMTEAFF. The CDR3 coding sequence is TGCGCCAGCAGTTTATCGACAGGGGCGATGACTGAAGCTTTCTTT.

This chain uses TRBV7-9 with TRBJ2-3; 10 bases are a match to TRBD1. The V gene's germline CDR1 is SEHNR and CDR2 FQNEAQ (reference sequence). The J segment lost 3 bases and the V segment lost 1 base, leaving 1 base of the junction unmatched. This CDR3 has 15 amino acids. The CDR3 here is CASSLGGQGTDTQYF. The CDR3 coding sequence is TGTGCCAGCAGCTTAGGGGGACAGGGGACAGATACGCAGTATTTT.

V gene TRBV5-5 combines with J gene TRBJ2-3; the D is unclear. Germline V CDR1 and CDR2: SGHKS, YYEKEE (reference sequence). The CDR3 is 12 residues long. V was trimmed by 6 bases and J by 0 bases, leaving 5 bases between them. The CDR3 protein is CASMVSTDTQYF. In DNA form, the CDR3 reads TGTGCCAGCATGGTCAGCACAGATACGCAGTATTTT.

The chain joins TRBV19 to TRBJ2-5; TRBD1 matches at 7 bases. The J segment lost 1 base and the V segment lost 7 bases, leaving 15 bases of the junction unmatched. Germline lookup yields CDR1 LNHDA and CDR2 SQIVND (reference sequence). The CDR3 is made up of 17 amino acids. CDR3 sequence: CASKGTGTAISQETQYF. The CDR3 DNA reads TGTGCCAGTAAGGGGACCGGGACAGCGATTTCCCAAGAGACCCAGTACTTC.